The subject of this entry is one TCR beta chain. Its antigen target is currently unknown. There are no base qualities to consult, and no much larger clone falls within one base. The trial excluded patients who had a history of autoimmune disease or who were on systemic immunosuppression. Peripheral blood for TCR sequencing was drawn from every dose cohort at baseline, at cycle 4 day 1 and at cycle 7 day 1. Samples came from an open-label, multicenter, first-in-human phase I dose-escalation trial of ivuxolimab. Adults with locally advanced or metastatic melanoma, renal cell carcinoma, hepatocellular carcinoma or head and neck squamous cell carcinoma were enrolled in the trial. Before TCR sequencing, CD4+ T cells and CD8+ T cells from peripheral blood were sorted into separate populations. The entry originates in a study of OX40 agonist ivuxolimab in advanced cancers. In terms of the full investigation: Ivuxolimab, which targeted the costimulatory receptor OX40 (CD134), was an agonistic, fully human IgG2 monoclonal antibody. The paper covers the monotherapy dose-escalation part of the phase I ivuxolimab trial, which included N ≈ 50 patients. Partial responses occurred in three dose-escalation patients: two with cutaneous melanoma and one with hepatocellular carcinoma. Of the 50 or so patients in dose escalation, about 19 had hepatocellular carcinoma, about 15 had melanoma, 9 had renal cell carcinoma and 9 had head and neck cancer. In the dose-escalation cohort, roughly four fifths of patients were male, and the mean age was approximately 64 years, with a range of roughly 20 to 80. Peripheral TCRbeta sequencing was intended to test whether TCR sequence diversity was altered and clonal T-cell expansion was caused by ivuxolimab. Intravenous ivuxolimab was administered to patients every 2 weeks at six dose levels: 0.01, 0.1, 0.3, 1.5, 3 and 10 mg/kg. Patients were allowed to have had prior anti-PD-1, anti-PD-L1 or anti-CTLA-4 therapy, and approximately 41% of the dose-escalation patients had previously received checkpoint inhibitors.

Here is what the overall study found, with its caveats: Antigen specificity was not determined for the clonally expanded peripheral T cells. On average, CD8+ T cells showed more expanded clones than CD4+ T cells after ivuxolimab. In the 0.1-3.0 mg/kg groups, partial responders were among the patients with the lowest normalized peripheral clonal expansion, particularly in CD8+ T cells. At doses of 0.1 to 3.0 mg/kg, clonal expansion of both CD4+ and CD8+ blood T cells was observed from baseline to week 6. Low levels of normalized T-cell clonal expansion were also seen in some patients who did not respond.

For sequencing of the TCRbeta CDR3 region, genomic DNA was extracted from the sorted cells. The immunoSEQ Assay was used to sequence the TCRbeta CDR3 regions. The table was pulled from immuneACCESS by TCRdb, which kept in-frame rearrangements only. Such tables lose some clones; where checked, under half of the loss comes from unresolved V genes, and the rest has no known cause. The sample records roughly 57,000 clones, about 81% of which are singletons. Clones ranked in the top ten supply around an eighth of the sample. This clonotype was sampled from an adult with an advanced solid tumor such as melanoma, head and neck, liver or kidney cancer. The sequencing here drew on CD4+ or CD8+ T cells sorted from blood, taken in a trial of the OX40 agonist ivuxolimab.

The DNA reads as follows: TGTGCCAGCAGCTTGGAAGTAGGGGCAGGGGGCTATGGCTACACCTTC. Translation gives CASSLEVGAGGYGYTF. Here the chain combines TRBV5-6 and TRBJ1-2; a stretch of 7 junction bases matches TRBD1. CDR1 and CDR2, per the germline V gene, are SGHDT and YYEEEE. The CDR3 runs 16 amino acids, cysteine and phenylalanine included. Of all the DNA, just the CDR3 is kept, 48 bases in frame from base 1. Unmatched junction bases come to 9, with V trimmed by 0 bases and J by 4 bases.